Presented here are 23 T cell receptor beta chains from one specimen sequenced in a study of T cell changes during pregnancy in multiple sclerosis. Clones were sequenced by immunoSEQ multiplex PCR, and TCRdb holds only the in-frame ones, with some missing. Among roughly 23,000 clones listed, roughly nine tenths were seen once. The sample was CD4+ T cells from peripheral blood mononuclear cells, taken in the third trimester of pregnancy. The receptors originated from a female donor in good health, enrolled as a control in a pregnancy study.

The CDR3 spells CASSTSGGTDTQYF. The CDR3 region has the DNA TGTGCCAGTAGTACTAGCGGAGGCACAGATACGCAGTATTTT. The chain links TRBV19 to TRBJ2-3; 7 bases are shared with TRBD2. Germline loops: CDR1 LNHDA, CDR2 SQIVND (reference sequence). J gave up 1 base and V 4 bases, and 2 bases lay outside the gene matches. The CDR3 runs to 14 residues.

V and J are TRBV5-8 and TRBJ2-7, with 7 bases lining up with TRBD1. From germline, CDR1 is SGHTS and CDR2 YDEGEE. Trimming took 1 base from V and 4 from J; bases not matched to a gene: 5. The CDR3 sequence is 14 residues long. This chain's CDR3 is CASSLRTGSYEQYF. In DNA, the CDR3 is TGTGCCAGCAGCTTGCGGACAGGATCATACGAGCAGTACTTC.

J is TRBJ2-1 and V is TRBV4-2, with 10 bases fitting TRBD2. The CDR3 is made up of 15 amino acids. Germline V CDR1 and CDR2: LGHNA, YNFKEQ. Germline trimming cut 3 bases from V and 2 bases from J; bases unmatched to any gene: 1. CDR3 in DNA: TGTGCCAGCAGCCAGAGCGGGGGGGCCTACAATGAGCAGTTCTTC. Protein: CASSQSGGAYNEQFF.

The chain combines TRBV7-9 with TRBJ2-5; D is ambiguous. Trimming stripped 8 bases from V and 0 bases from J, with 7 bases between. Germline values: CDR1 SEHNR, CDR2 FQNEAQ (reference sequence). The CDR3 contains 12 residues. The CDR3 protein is CASSPNQETQYF. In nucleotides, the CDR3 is TGTGCCAGCTCCCCCAACCAAGAGACCCAGTACTTC.

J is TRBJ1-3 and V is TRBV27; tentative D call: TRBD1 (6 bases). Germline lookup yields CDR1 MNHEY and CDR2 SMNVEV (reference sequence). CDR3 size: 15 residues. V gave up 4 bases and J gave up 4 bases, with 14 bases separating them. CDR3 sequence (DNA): TGTGCCAGCAGTTACAATGGACAGCTCGGAAACACCATATATTTT. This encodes CASSYNGQLGNTIYF.

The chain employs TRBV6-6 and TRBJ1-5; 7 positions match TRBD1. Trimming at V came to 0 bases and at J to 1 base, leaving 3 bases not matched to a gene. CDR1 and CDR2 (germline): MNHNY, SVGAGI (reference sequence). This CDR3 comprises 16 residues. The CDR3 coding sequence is TGTGCCAGCAGTTACTCGCCAGGGGGAAGCAATCAGCCCCAGCATTTT. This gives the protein CASSYSPGGSNQPQHF.

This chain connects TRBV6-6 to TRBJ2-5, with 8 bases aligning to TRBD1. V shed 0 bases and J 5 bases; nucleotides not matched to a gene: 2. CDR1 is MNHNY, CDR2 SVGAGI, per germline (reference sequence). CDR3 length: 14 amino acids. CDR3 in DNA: TGTGCCAGCAGTTACTCGGACAGGGCCGAGACCCAGTACTTC. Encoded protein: CASSYSDRAETQYF.

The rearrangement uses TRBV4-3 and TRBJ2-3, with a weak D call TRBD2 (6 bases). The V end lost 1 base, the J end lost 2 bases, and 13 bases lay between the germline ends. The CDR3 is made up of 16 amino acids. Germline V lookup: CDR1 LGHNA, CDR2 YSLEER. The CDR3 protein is CASSQGLELPTDTQYF. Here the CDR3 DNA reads TGCGCCAGCAGCCAAGGACTAGAGTTGCCCACAGATACGCAGTATTTT.

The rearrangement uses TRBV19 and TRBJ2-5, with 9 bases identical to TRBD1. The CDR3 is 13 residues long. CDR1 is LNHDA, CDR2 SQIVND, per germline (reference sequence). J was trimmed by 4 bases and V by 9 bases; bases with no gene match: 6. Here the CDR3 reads CASGQGKLETQYF. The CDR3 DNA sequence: TGTGCCAGCGGACAGGGGAAATTAGAGACCCAGTACTTC.

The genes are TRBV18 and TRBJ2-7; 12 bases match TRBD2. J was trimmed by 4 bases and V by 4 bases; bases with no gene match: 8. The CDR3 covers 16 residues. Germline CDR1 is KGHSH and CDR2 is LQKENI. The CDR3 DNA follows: TGTGCCAGCTCACAGAGACTAGCGGGAGAGGAATACGAGCAGTACTTC. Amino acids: CASSQRLAGEEYEQYF.

CDR3 residues: CASSYGTGGSTDTQYF. The CDR3 nucleotides are TGTGCCAGCAGTTACGGAACGGGGGGTTCCACAGATACGCAGTATTTT. The genes are TRBV6-5 and TRBJ2-3; 7 nucleotides match TRBD2. The germline gives CDR1 MNHEY, CDR2 SVGAGI. J gave up 2 bases and V 2 bases, and 7 bases lay outside the gene matches. The CDR3 extends over 16 amino acids.

DNA for the CDR3: TGTGCCAGCAGTGAAGGGGTGCGGGGTTACAATGAGCAGTTCTTC. The encoded protein is CASSEGVRGYNEQFF. This chain uses TRBV6-1 with TRBJ2-1; possible D gene TRBD2, 6 bases. V was trimmed by 1 base and J by 4 bases, leaving 11 bases between them. The CDR3 length is 15 residues. From germline, CDR1 is MNHNS and CDR2 SASEGT.

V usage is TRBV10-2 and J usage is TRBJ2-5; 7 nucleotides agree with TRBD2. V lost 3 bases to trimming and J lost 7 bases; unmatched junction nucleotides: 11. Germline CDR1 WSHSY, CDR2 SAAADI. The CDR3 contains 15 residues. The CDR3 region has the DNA TGCGCCAGCAGTGAAACCACTAGCGCCCTAGGGACCCAGTACTTC. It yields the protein CASSETTSALGTQYF.

The CDR3: CASSGVGKGAWGTDTQYF. The CDR3 nucleotides read TGTGCCAGCAGTGGAGTAGGGAAAGGGGCGTGGGGCACAGATACGCAGTATTTT. The chain links TRBV6-1 to TRBJ2-3; D might be TRBD1 (5 bases). This CDR3 contains 18 residues. Trimming pared 4 bases from V and 1 base from J, leaving 21 bases between. Germline values: CDR1 MNHNS, CDR2 SASEGT.

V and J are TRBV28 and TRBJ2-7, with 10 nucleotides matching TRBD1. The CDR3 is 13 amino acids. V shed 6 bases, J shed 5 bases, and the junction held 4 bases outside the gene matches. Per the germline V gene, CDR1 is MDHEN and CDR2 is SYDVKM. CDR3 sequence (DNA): TGTGCCAGCAGACCAGGGACAGGGGACGAGCAGTACTTC. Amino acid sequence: CASRPGTGDEQYF.

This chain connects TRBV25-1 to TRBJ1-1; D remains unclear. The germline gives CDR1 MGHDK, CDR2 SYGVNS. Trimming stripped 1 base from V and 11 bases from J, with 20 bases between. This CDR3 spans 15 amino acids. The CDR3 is CASSESLGEYNVAFF. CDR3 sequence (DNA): TGTGCCAGCAGTGAATCGCTTGGGGAGTATAATGTGGCTTTCTTT.

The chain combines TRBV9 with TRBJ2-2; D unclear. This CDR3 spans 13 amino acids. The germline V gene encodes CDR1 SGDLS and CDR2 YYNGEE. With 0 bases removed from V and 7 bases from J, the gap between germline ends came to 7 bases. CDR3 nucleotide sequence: TGTGCCAGCAGCGTAGTTGTGAGCGGGGAGCTGTTTTTT. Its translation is CASSVVVSGELFF.

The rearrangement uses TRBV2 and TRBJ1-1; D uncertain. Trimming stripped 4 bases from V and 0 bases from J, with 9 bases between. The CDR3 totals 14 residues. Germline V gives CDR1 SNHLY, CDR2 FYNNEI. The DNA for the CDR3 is TGTGCCAGCAGTGGGGTGAGGATGAACACTGAAGCTTTCTTT. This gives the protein CASSGVRMNTEAFF.

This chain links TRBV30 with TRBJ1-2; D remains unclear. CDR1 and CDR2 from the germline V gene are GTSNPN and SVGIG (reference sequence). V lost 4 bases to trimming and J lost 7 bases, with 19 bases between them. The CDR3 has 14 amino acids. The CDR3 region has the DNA TGTGCCTGGACTCTGAGTCTCTCAGGAACTGGCTACACCTTC. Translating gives CAWTLSLSGTGYTF.

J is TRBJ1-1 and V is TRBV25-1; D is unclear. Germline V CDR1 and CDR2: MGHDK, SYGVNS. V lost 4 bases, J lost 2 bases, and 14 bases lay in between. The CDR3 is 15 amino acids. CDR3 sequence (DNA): TGTGCCAGCAGTGCGGATACTCTGACTAACACTGAAGCTTTCTTT. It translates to CASSADTLTNTEAFF.

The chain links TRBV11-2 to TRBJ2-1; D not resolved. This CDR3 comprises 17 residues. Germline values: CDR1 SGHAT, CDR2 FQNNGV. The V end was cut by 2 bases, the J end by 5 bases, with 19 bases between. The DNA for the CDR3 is TGTGCCAGCAGCTTACTCCTAAAACCGAGTCCCCACAATGAGCAGTTCTTC. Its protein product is CASSLLLKPSPHNEQFF.

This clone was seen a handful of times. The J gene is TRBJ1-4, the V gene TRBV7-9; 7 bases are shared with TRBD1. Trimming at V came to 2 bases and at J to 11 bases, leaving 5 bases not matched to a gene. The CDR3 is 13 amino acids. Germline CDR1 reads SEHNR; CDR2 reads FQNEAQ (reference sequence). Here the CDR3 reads CASSLQGVRKLFF. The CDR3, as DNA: TGTGCCAGCAGCTTACAGGGGGTGCGGAAACTGTTTTTT.

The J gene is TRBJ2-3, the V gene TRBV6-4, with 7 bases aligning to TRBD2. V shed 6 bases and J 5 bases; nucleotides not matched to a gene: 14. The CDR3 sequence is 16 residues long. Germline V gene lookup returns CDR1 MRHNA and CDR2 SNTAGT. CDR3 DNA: TGTGCCAGCAGCGCGATGGCACTAGCGCAAGGAGATACGCAGTATTTT. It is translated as CASSAMALAQGDTQYF.